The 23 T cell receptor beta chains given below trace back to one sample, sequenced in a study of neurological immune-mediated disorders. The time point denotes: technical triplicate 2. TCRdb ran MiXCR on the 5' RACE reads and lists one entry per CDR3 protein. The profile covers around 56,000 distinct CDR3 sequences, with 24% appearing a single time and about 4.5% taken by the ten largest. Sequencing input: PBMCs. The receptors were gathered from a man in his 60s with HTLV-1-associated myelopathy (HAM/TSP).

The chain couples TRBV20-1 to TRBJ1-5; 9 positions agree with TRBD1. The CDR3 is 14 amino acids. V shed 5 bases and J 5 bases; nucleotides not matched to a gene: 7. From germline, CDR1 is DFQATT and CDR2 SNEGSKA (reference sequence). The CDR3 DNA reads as TGCAGTGCTGGGACAGGGACCCGCTATCAGCCCCAGCATTTT. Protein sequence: CSAGTGTRYQPQHF.

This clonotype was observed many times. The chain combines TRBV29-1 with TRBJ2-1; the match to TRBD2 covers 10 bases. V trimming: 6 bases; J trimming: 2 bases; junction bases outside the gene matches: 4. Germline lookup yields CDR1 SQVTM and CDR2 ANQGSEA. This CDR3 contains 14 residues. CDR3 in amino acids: CSVNGLAAYNEQFF. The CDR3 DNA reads TGCAGCGTGAATGGACTAGCGGCCTACAATGAGCAGTTCTTC.

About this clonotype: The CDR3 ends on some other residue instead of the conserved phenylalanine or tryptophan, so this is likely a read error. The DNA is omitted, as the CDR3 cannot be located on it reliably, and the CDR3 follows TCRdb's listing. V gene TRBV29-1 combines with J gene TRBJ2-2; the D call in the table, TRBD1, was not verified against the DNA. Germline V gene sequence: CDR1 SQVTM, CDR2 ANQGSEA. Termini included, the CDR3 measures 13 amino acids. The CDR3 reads CSVVQGGGGELIL.

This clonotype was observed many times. The CDR3 sequence is CASSLTVSQAPYEQYF. CDR3 nucleotide sequence: TGTGCCAGCAGTTTAACAGTGTCTCAGGCCCCCTACGAGCAGTACTTC. The rearrangement links TRBV27 to TRBJ2-7; no firm D call. Germline values: CDR1 MNHEY, CDR2 SMNVEV (reference sequence). Trimming removed 2 bases from V and 2 bases from J, with 16 bases in between. The CDR3 length is 16 residues.

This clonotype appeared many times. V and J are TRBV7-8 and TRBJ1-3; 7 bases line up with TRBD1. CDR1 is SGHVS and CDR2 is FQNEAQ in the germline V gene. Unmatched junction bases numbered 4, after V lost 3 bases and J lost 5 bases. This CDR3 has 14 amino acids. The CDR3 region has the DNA TGTGCCAGCAGCTTCGACAGGGCACGAAACACCATATATTTT. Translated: CASSFDRARNTIYF.

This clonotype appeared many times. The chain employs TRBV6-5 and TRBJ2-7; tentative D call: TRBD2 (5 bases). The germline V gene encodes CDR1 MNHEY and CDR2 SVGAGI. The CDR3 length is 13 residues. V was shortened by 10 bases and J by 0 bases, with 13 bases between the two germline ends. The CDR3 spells CATQEVSSYEQYF. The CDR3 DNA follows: TGTGCCACTCAGGAGGTGAGCTCCTACGAGCAGTACTTC.

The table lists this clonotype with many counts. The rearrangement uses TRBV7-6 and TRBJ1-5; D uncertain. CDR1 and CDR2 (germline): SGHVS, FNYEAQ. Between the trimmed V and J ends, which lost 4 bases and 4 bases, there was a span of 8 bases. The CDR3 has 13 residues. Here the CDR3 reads CASSYQDNQPQHF. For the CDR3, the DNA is TGTGCCAGCAGCTACCAAGATAATCAGCCCCAGCATTTT.

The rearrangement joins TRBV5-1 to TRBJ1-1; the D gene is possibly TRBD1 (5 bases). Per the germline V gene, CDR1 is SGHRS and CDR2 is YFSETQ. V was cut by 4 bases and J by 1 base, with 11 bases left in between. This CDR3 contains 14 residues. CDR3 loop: CASSRDGGNTEAFF. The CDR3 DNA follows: TGCGCCAGCAGCAGGGACGGCGGGAACACTGAAGCTTTCTTT.

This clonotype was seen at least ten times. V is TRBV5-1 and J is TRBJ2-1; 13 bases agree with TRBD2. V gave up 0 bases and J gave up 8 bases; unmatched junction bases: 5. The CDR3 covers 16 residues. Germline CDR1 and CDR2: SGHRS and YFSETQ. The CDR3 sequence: CASSLGGTSGNDEQFF. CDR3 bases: TGCGCCAGCAGCTTGGGGGGGACTAGCGGGAACGATGAGCAGTTCTTC.

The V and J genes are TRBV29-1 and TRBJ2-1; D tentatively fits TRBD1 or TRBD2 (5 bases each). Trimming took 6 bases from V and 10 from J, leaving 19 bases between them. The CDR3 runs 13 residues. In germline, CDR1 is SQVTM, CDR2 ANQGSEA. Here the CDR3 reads CSVGVEAGQEQFF. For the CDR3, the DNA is TGCAGCGTGGGGGTGGAGGCAGGCCAGGAGCAGTTCTTC.

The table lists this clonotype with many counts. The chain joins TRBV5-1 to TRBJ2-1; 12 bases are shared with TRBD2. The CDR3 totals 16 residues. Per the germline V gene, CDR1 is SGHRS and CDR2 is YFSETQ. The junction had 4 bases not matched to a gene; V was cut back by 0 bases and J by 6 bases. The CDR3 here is CASSLGLAGGPNEQFF. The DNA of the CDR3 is TGCGCCAGCAGCTTGGGTCTAGCGGGAGGGCCCAATGAGCAGTTCTTC.

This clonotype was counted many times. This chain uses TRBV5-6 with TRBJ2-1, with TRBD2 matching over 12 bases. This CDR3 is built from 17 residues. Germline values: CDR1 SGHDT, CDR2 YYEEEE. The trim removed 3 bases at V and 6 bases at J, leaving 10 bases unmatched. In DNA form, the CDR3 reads TGTGCCAGCAGCTCCGGACTAGCGGGATATGTAGGCAATGAGCAGTTCTTC. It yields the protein CASSSGLAGYVGNEQFF.

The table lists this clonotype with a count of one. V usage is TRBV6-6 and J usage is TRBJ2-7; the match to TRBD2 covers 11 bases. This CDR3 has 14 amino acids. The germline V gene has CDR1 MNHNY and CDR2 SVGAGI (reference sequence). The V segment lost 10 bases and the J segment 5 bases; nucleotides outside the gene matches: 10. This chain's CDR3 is CANRDSGRADEQYF. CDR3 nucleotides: TGTGCCAACAGAGATAGCGGGAGGGCCGACGAGCAGTACTTC.

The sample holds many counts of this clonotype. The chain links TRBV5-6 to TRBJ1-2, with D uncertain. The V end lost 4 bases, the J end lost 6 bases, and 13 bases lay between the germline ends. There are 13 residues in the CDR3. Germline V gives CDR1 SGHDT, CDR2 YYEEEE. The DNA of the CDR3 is TGTGCCAGCAGCATAGGACCGGGAAATGGCTACACCTTC. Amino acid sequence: CASSIGPGNGYTF.

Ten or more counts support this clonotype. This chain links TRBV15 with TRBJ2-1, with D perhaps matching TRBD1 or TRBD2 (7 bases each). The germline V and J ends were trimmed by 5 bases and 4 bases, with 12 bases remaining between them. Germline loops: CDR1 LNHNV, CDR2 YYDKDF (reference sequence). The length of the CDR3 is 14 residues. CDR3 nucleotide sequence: TGTGCCACCAGCCAAGCGGGACAGTACAATGAGCAGTTCTTC. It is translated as CATSQAGQYNEQFF.

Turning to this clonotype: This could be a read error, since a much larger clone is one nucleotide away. Here the CDR3 reads CAISEGGRCEQYF. CDR3 bases: TGTGCCATCAGTGAAGGGGGGCGGTGCGAGCAGTACTTC. V usage is TRBV10-3 and J usage is TRBJ2-7, with D perhaps matching TRBD1 or TRBD2 (6 bases each). The CDR3 extends over 13 amino acids. V was shortened by 3 bases and J by 6 bases, with 12 bases between the two germline ends. From germline, CDR1 is ENHRY and CDR2 SYGVKD.

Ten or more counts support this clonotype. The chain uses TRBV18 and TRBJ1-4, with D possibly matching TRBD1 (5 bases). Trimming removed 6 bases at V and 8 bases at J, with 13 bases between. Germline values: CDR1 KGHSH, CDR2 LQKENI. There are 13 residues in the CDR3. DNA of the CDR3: TGTGCCAGCTCCTCAGGAGGGGACGAAAAACTGTTTTTT. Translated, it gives CASSSGGDEKLFF.

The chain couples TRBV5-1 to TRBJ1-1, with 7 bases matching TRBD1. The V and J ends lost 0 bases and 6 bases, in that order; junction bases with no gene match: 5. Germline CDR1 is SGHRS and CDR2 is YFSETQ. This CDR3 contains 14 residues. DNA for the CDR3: TGCGCCAGCAGCTTGGTGACAGGGTATGCTGAAGCTTTCTTT. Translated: CASSLVTGYAEAFF.

Here the CDR3 DNA reads TGCAGTGCTAGGAGTCCGGGGACTTCCGATGGCTACACCTTC. The encoded protein is CSARSPGTSDGYTF. The genes are TRBV20-1 and TRBJ1-2, with a possible D match to TRBD1 (5 bases). The V gene lost 3 bases and the J gene lost 6 bases, with 17 bases spanning the gap. Germline lookup yields CDR1 DFQATT and CDR2 SNEGSKA (reference sequence). CDR3 size: 14 residues.

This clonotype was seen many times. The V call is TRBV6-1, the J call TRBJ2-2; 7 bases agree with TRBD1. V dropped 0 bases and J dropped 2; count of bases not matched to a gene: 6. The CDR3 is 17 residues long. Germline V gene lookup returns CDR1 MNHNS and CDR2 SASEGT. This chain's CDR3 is CASSEAVAGGNTGELFF. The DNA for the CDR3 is TGTGCCAGCAGTGAAGCGGTGGCAGGGGGAAACACCGGGGAGCTGTTTTTT.

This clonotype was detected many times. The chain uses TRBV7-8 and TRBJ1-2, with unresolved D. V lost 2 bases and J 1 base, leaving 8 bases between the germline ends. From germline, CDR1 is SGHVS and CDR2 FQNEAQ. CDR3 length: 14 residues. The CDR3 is CASSLSQDNYGYTF. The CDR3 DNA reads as TGTGCCAGCAGCTTATCCCAGGATAACTATGGCTACACCTTC.

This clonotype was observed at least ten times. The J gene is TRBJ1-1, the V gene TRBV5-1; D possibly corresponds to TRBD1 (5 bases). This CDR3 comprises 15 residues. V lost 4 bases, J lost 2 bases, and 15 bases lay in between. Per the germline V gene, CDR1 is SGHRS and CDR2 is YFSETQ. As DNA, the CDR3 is TGCGCCAGCAGCCCCCAGGTTGGGGGAAACACTGAAGCTTTCTTT. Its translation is CASSPQVGGNTEAFF.

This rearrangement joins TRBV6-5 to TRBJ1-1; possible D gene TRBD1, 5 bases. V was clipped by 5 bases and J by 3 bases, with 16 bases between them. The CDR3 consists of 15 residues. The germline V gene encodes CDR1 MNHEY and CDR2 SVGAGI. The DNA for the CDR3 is TGTGCCAGCAGTCACCCTGGGGGTAGTGACACTGAAGCTTTCTTT. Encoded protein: CASSHPGGSDTEAFF.